The entry that follows covers one T cell receptor (beta chain) sequence. The method was immunoSEQ multiplex PCR; TCRdb's version includes in-frame clones alone and lacks a portion of them. The sample holds 190,000 or so clones; 85% to 90% are singletons and the top ten take approximately 0.62%. Looked up from germline, CDR1 is KGHDR and CDR2 is SFDVKD. This CDR3 spans 12 amino acids. These data originate in a study of blood T cell repertoires in COVID-19. Study details: T cells, B-cell-depleted T cells, or PBMCs supplied cDNA or gDNA.

The receptor's source is a middle-aged man with acute or convalescent COVID-19. The specimen was peripheral blood. V usage is TRBV24-1 and J usage is TRBJ2-7; a possible D gene is TRBD1 (5 bases). In DNA form, the CDR3 reads TGTGCCCCCAGTATAGGGGTTTACGAGCAGTACGTC. Residues: CAPSIGVYEQYV.